Following are 25 T cell receptor beta chains from one sample sequenced in a study of CD8 T cells in ankylosing spondylitis. TCRdb re-called the 5' RACE reads through MiXCR, storing one row per CDR3 protein. Among around 120,000 distinct CDR3 sequences listed, roughly 13% were seen once. Sequenced sample: blood, either unsorted or a sorted T cell fraction (not recorded which). These receptors were taken from a female donor with ankylosing spondylitis or in good health (not recorded which).

The chain carries TRBV5-6 and TRBJ1-4, with 9 bases that match TRBD1. Trimming cost V 4 bases and J 5 bases; bases outside gene matches: 3. The CDR3 is 14 amino acids. Germline CDR1 is SGHDT and CDR2 is YYEEEE. The CDR3 reads CASSRQGVNEKLFF. CDR3 DNA: TGTGCCAGCAGCCGACAGGGGGTCAATGAAAAACTGTTTTTT.

The J gene is TRBJ1-1, the V gene TRBV11-3, with TRBD1 matching 7 bases. The CDR3 covers 19 residues. Germline trimming cut 6 bases from V and 3 bases from J; bases unmatched to any gene: 22. Germline V gene data show CDR1 as SGHNT and CDR2 as YENEEA. CDR3 region: CASRIEPGQWGREDTEAFF. CDR3 bases: TGTGCCAGCAGAATAGAACCGGGACAGTGGGGAAGGGAGGACACTGAAGCTTTCTTT.

This clonotype was seen repeatedly, ten times or more. This chain uses TRBV5-1 with TRBJ2-1, with D possibly matching TRBD2 (6 bases). Trimming took 1 base from V and 2 from J, leaving 10 bases between them. CDR3 size: 15 residues. CDR1 is SGHRS and CDR2 is YFSETQ in the germline V gene. In DNA form, the CDR3 reads TGCGCCAGCAGCTTGATTAGCGGTGCCTACAATGAGCAGTTCTTC. Translated, it gives CASSLISGAYNEQFF.

The chain joins TRBV5-1 to TRBJ1-2; D remains ambiguous. The CDR3 loop spans 15 amino acids. Trimming removed 5 bases from V and 2 bases from J, with 16 bases in between. Germline CDR1 is SGHRS and CDR2 is YFSETQ. The CDR3 sequence is CASSYGGQSNYGYTF. CDR3 sequence (DNA): TGCGCCAGCAGTTATGGAGGGCAGTCCAACTATGGCTACACCTTC.

This clonotype was recorded a few times. V is TRBV7-2 and J is TRBJ1-1, with a possible D match to TRBD1 (6 bases). The CDR3 runs to 13 residues. V was shortened by 5 bases and J by 5 bases, with 12 bases between the two germline ends. Germline V gene sequence: CDR1 SGHTA, CDR2 FQGNSA. CDR3: CASSEGVWTEAFF. For the CDR3, the DNA is TGTGCCAGCAGCGAGGGGGTTTGGACTGAAGCTTTCTTT. Filled out from reference TRBV7-2 and TRBJ1-1, the complete variable domain reads GAGVSQSPSNKVTEKGKDVELRCDPISGHTALYWYRQSLGQGLEFLIYFQGNSAPDKSGLPSDRFSAERTGGSVSTLTIQRTQQEDSAVYLCASSEGVWTEAFFGQGTRLTVV.

There are a few counts of this clonotype. The rearrangement uses TRBV6-5 and TRBJ1-6, with 7 bases aligning to TRBD1. The length of the CDR3 is 16 residues. J gave up 8 bases and V 0 bases, and 7 bases lay outside the gene matches. The germline V gene encodes CDR1 MNHEY and CDR2 SVGAGI. The CDR3 bases are TGTGCCAGCAGTTACTCGTGGGCAGGGGGTTATTCACCCCTCCACTTT. Translated: CASSYSWAGGYSPLHF.

This clonotype was picked up many times. The chain is built from TRBV29-1 and TRBJ2-5, with D possibly being TRBD2 (5 bases). V dropped 4 bases and J dropped 3 bases, with 9 bases sitting between them. CDR3 length equals 12 residues. CDR1 and CDR2 from the germline V gene are SQVTM and ANQGSEA. As DNA, the CDR3 is TGCAGCGTTGTGTTCGGGGAAGAGACCCAGTACTTC. This encodes CSVVFGEETQYF.

This clonotype was seen more than once but under ten times. CDR3 loop: CASSERPKNTEAFF. CDR3 in DNA: TGTGCCAGCAGTGAAAGGCCGAAGAACACTGAAGCTTTCTTT. The V gene is TRBV2, the J gene TRBJ1-1; D is undetermined. The germline V gene has CDR1 SNHLY and CDR2 FYNNEI. V was cut by 2 bases and J by 1 base, with 8 bases left in between. CDR3 size: 14 residues.

This clonotype was seen many times. The chain couples TRBV15 to TRBJ2-7; TRBD1 aligns across 9 bases. Germline values: CDR1 LNHNV, CDR2 YYDKDF (reference sequence). The V segment lost 5 bases and the J segment 4 bases; nucleotides outside the gene matches: 6. This CDR3 is built from 14 residues. CDR3 residues: CATSGQDRGYEQYF. The CDR3 DNA follows: TGTGCCACCAGCGGCCAGGACAGGGGTTACGAGCAGTACTTC.

This clonotype was recorded at least ten times. The genes are TRBV20-1 and TRBJ2-1, with 12 bases that match TRBD2. Germline loops: CDR1 DFQATT, CDR2 SNEGSKA (reference sequence). After removal of 3 bases from V and 10 bases from J, the junction contained 7 bases not matched to a gene. This CDR3 region has 14 residues. The CDR3 is CSASRLAGVQEQFF. DNA for the CDR3: TGCAGTGCTAGTAGACTAGCGGGGGTACAGGAGCAGTTCTTC.

The sample holds a few counts of this clonotype. V is TRBV20-1 and J is TRBJ2-1; TRBD2 might be the D (5 bases). Trimming removed 3 bases at V and 9 bases at J, with 18 bases between. CDR1 is DFQATT and CDR2 is SNEGSKA in the germline V gene (reference sequence). The CDR3 covers 14 residues. DNA for the CDR3: TGCAGTGCTAGCGCGACTACGTCGGCGTTTGAGCAGTTCTTC. Its protein product is CSASATTSAFEQFF.

This clonotype was counted only a few times. The chain combines TRBV7-9 with TRBJ2-7; 10 bases are a match to TRBD1. Trimming at V came to 5 bases and at J to 6 bases, leaving 16 bases not matched to a gene. CDR1 SEHNR and CDR2 FQNEAQ come from the germline V gene (reference sequence). The CDR3 has 17 residues. Here the CDR3 reads CASSGRTGGEGNREQYF. In DNA form, the CDR3 reads TGTGCCAGCAGCGGAAGGACAGGGGGGGAGGGAAATCGCGAGCAGTACTTC.

The table lists this clonotype with a few counts. The V gene is TRBV24-1, the J gene TRBJ2-1; D gene ambiguous. The germline CDR1 and CDR2 sequences are KGHDR and SFDVKD. With 6 bases removed from V and 6 bases from J, the gap between germline ends came to 8 bases. The length of the CDR3 is 12 residues. The CDR3 nucleotides are TGTGCCACCAGTACCAGTTCCAATGAGCAGTTCTTC. Protein product: CATSTSSNEQFF.

This clonotype was seen a handful of times. This chain connects TRBV20-1 to TRBJ2-5; 8 nucleotides line up with TRBD2. This CDR3 is 18 amino acids long. Looked up from germline, CDR1 is DFQATT and CDR2 is SNEGSKA (reference sequence). J was trimmed by 4 bases and V by 1 base; bases with no gene match: 17. CDR3 DNA: TGCAGTGCTAGAGTTTTGGAGGCTCGCGGGGGGCTTTTAGAGACCCAGTACTTC. Translation gives CSARVLEARGGLLETQYF.

As regards this clonotype: The junction departs from the called germline gene at one end, perhaps through a read error. The chain is built from TRBV7-7 and TRBJ2-5; 8 bases map to TRBD1. Per germline, CDR1 SSHAT and CDR2 FNYEAQ (reference sequence). There are 13 residues in the CDR3. CDR3 sequence: CASSLDRGETQYF. The CDR3 nucleotides read TGTGCTAGCAGCTTAGACAGGGGAGAGACCCAGTACTTC.

This clonotype was counted a few times. The V gene is TRBV15, the J gene TRBJ1-2; D not resolved. The CDR3 spans 18 residues. The V gene's germline CDR1 is LNHNV and CDR2 YYDKDF (reference sequence). With 2 bases removed from V and 2 bases from J, the gap between germline ends came to 21 bases. The CDR3 is CATSRSRSLGEPNYGYTF. The CDR3 bases are TGTGCCACCAGCAGATCTCGGTCACTTGGGGAGCCCAACTATGGCTACACCTTC.

The rearrangement joins TRBV11-2 to TRBJ2-7; TRBD2 aligns across 7 bases. The CDR3 loop spans 15 amino acids. Germline V lookup: CDR1 SGHAT, CDR2 FQNNGV. Trimming removed 1 base from V and 3 bases from J; junction bases left unmatched: 6. Here the CDR3 reads CASSLVVGGSYEQYF. The CDR3, as DNA: TGTGCCAGCAGCTTAGTTGTCGGCGGGAGCTACGAGCAGTACTTC. The variable domain in full, with the rest retrieved from reference TRBV11-2 and TRBJ2-7, is EAGVAQSPRYKIIEKRQSVAFWCNPISGHATLYWYQQILGQGPKLLIQFQNNGVVDDSQLPKDRFSAERLKGVDSTLKIQPAKLEDSAVYLCASSLVVGGSYEQYFGPGTRLTVT.

This clonotype has just a few counts. The rearrangement joins TRBV20-1 to TRBJ2-2; TRBD1 matches 7 bases. CDR3 length: 15 residues. The germline CDR1 and CDR2 sequences are DFQATT and SNEGSKA (reference sequence). V lost 6 bases and J lost 4; bases outside the gene matches: 11. DNA of the CDR3: TGCAGTGCACATAGACAGGGTCTTATCACCGGGGAGCTGTTTTTT. Translation gives CSAHRQGLITGELFF.

This clonotype was observed many times. This chain connects TRBV4-2 to TRBJ2-7, with TRBD2 matching over 10 bases. The CDR3 is 16 amino acids. Germline values: CDR1 LGHNA, CDR2 YNFKEQ. With 2 bases clipped from V and 3 bases from J, the junction kept 7 bases outside the gene matches. CDR3 in amino acids: CASSQSYGTSVYEQYF. The DNA for the CDR3 is TGTGCCAGCAGCCAATCTTACGGGACTAGCGTCTACGAGCAGTACTTC.

The chain links TRBV7-3 to TRBJ2-2; 7 bases fit TRBD1. The J segment lost 7 bases and the V segment lost 4 bases, leaving 9 bases of the junction unmatched. Germline V gives CDR1 SGHTA, CDR2 FQGTGA. The CDR3 contains 15 residues. Written as DNA, the CDR3 is TGTGCCAGCAGCTCAGGACAGGCGGACAGCGGGGAGCTGTTTTTT. Translation: CASSSGQADSGELFF.

The chain recombines TRBV21-1 with TRBJ2-6; TRBD2, the D gene given by the table, was not confirmed from the DNA. TRBV21-1 is listed as a pseudogene. This CDR3 comprises 17 residues. The CDR3 here is CASSTWATLTGANVLTF. The CDR3 bases are TGTGCCAGCAGCACATGGGCAACCCTCACTGGGGCCAACGTCCTGACTTTC.

Many counts were recorded for this clonotype. The chain joins TRBV12-3 or TRBV12-4 to TRBJ2-2; no reliable D call. Trimming shortened V by 5 bases and J by 2 bases, and 12 bases separated the two germline ends. The CDR3 covers 15 residues. The CDR3 loop reads CASSPWVGNTGELFF. CDR3 DNA: TGTGCCAGCAGTCCGTGGGTTGGTAACACCGGGGAGCTGTTTTTT.

This clonotype showed up just a few times. This chain uses TRBV5-1 with TRBJ2-5, with no clear D. This CDR3 has 14 amino acids. V lost 0 bases to trimming and J lost 1 base, with 7 bases between them. From germline, CDR1 is SGHRS and CDR2 YFSETQ. The CDR3 bases are TGCGCCAGCAGCTTGGGTTCTAGCCAAGAGACCCAGTACTTC. Its translation: CASSLGSSQETQYF.

This clonotype was counted many times. The chain has TRBV5-1 and TRBJ2-6, with D unclear. Per germline, CDR1 SGHRS and CDR2 YFSETQ. The CDR3 is made up of 14 amino acids. V gave up 4 bases and J gave up 2 bases, with 7 bases separating them. CDR3 residues: CASSPSTGANVLTF. In nucleotides, the CDR3 is TGCGCCAGCAGCCCGTCGACTGGGGCCAACGTCCTGACTTTC.

The chain uses TRBV10-3 and TRBJ2-7; 9 bases line up with TRBD1. Germline CDR1 ENHRY, CDR2 SYGVKD. The CDR3 runs to 14 residues. Trimming at V came to 6 bases and at J to 3 bases, leaving 6 bases not matched to a gene. In DNA form, the CDR3 reads TGTGCCATCAGGACCGGGACAGGGATCTACGAGCAGTACTTC. This sequence encodes CAIRTGTGIYEQYF.